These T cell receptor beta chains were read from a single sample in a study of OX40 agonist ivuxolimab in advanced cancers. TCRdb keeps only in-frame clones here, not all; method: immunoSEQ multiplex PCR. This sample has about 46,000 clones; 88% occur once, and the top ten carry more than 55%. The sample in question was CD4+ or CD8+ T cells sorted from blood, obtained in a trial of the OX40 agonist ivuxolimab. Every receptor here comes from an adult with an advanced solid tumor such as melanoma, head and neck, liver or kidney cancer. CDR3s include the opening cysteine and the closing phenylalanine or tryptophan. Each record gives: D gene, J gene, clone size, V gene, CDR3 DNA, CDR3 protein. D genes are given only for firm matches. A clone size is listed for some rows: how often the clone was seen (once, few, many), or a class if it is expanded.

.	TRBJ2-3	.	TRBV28	TGTGCCAGCAGTTTGGGGGGCGCAAGCACAGATACGCAGTATTTT	CASSLGGASTDTQYF
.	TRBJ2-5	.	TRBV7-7	TGTGCCAGCAGCTTGAGGGGGACCCAGTACTTC	CASSLRGTQYF
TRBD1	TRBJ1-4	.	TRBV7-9	TGTGCCAGCAGCCGCCAGGGGGCCGGTGAAAAACTGTTTTTT	CASSRQGAGEKLFF
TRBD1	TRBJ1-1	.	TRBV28	TGTGCCAGCAGTGGGACAGGACGCATGAACACTGAAGCTTTCTTT	CASSGTGRMNTEAFF
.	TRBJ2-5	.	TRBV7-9	TGTGCCAGCAGCTCTACTCCGGCTGGGGCGGAGACCCAGTACTTC	CASSSTPAGAETQYF
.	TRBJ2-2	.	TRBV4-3	TGCGCCTCAAGGAGACTAGGAGACCCCGTGACCGGGGAGCTGTTTTTT	CASRRLGDPVTGELFF
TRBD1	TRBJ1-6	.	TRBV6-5	TGTGCCAGTTGCCAGCAGGGGGCTAATTCACCCCTCCACTTT	CASCQQGANSPLHF
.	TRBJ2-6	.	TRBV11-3	TGTGCCAGCAGCCCCGGGCATGGGGCCAACGTCCTGACTTTC	CASSPGHGANVLTF
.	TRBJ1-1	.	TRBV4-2	TGTGCCAGCACCACCTCCAGGGAAAACACTGAAGCTTTCTTT	CASTTSRENTEAFF
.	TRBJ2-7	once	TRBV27	TGTGCCAGCACGGACGCGTCCTACGAGCAGTACTTC	CASTDASYEQYF
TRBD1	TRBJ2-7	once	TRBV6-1	TGTGCCACCACTCCCGCCCAGGGGGCATACGAGCAGTACTTC	CATTPAQGAYEQYF
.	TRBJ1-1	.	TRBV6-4	TGTGCCAGCAGCGCGACGGCGAACACTGAAGCTTTCTTT	CASSATANTEAFF
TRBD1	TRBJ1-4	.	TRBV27	TGTGCCAGCAGCTATGGGACAGGGACCGGAAAACTGTTTTTT	CASSYGTGTGKLFF
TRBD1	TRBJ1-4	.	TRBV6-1	TGTGCCAGCAGTGAAGCAAGGGGGCAGGCTAATGAAAAACTGTTTTTT	CASSEARGQANEKLFF
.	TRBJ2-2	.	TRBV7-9	TGTGCCAGCAGCTTACCGGCGAACACCGGGGAGCTGTTTTTT	CASSLPANTGELFF
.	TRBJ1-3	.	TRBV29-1	TGCAGCGCTAAGGGACCGACAGGAAACACCATATATTTT	CSAKGPTGNTIYF
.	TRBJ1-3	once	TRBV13	TGTGCCAGCAGCTTATCGGAAACGGGAAACACCATATATTTT	CASSLSETGNTIYF
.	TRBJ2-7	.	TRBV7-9	TGTGCCAGCAGCTTACCGGCATCCTACGAGCAGTACTTC	CASSLPASYEQYF
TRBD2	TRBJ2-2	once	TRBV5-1	TGCGCCAGCAGTTCCGGGACTAGCGGGACTATGGGGGAGCTGTTTTTT	CASSSGTSGTMGELFF
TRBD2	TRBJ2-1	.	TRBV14	TGTGCCAGCAGCCAAGGAGGAGCGGGGGCTTACAATGAGCAGTTCTTC	CASSQGGAGAYNEQFF